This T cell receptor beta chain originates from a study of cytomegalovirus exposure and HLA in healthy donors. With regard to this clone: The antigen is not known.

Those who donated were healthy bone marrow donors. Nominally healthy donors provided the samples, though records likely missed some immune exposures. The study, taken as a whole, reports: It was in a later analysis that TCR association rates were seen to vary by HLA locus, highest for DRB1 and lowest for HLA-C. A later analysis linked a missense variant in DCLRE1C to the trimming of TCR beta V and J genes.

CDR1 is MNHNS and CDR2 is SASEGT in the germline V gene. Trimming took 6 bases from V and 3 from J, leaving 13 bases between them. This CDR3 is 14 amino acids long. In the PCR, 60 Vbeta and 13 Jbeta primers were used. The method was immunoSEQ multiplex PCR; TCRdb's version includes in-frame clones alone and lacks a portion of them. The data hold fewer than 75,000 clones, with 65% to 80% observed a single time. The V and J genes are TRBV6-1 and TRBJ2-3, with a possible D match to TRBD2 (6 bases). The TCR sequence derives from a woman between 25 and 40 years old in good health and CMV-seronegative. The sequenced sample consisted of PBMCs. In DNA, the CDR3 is TGTGCCAGCAGCCCGGGACTGCCTACAGATACGCAGTATTTT. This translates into CASSPGLPTDTQYF.